Reported below is one T cell receptor (beta chain). The data derive from a study of blood T cell repertoires in COVID-19. Here immunoSEQ multiplex PCR was the method, and the copy in TCRdb shows in-frame clones only, minus some. The sample holds about 220,000 clones; roughly 84% are singletons and the top ten take about 6.6%. The sequence derives from a woman in her forties who had recovered from COVID-19. Sequencing was carried out using PBMCs or T cells enriched from blood (not recorded which).

CDR3 in amino acids: CASGTASGRGYNEQFF. CDR3 DNA: TGTGCCAGCGGGACGGCTAGCGGGAGAGGGTACAATGAGCAGTTCTTC. The V gene is TRBV28, the J gene TRBJ2-1, with TRBD2 matching over 10 bases. V gave up 8 bases and J gave up 4 bases; unmatched junction bases: 11. CDR1 is MDHEN and CDR2 is SYDVKM in the germline V gene. The CDR3 runs to 16 residues.